The clone carrying this T cell receptor (beta chain) appeared a single time. These data originate in a study of blood T cell repertoires in COVID-19. Study-level information: Sources were T cells, B-cell-depleted T cells, or PBMCs; the material itself was cDNA or gDNA.

As originally analysed: The authors estimated nucleated cell counts from reference gene primer amplification. Profiled with immunoSEQ multiplex PCR; TCRdb holds only in-frame clones, not every one. That table supplies the V and J calls and clone size; D and trimming were determined from the DNA. The data hold about 150,000 clones, with 91% observed a single time. The CDR3 consists of 19 residues. The V and J ends lost 0 bases and 0 bases, in that order; junction bases with no gene match: 7. Germline CDR1 LGHNA, CDR2 YSLEER. The sample consisted of peripheral blood. The sequence derives from a man aged 45-65 years with acute or convalescent COVID-19. V gene TRBV4-3 combines with J gene TRBJ2-3, with 12 bases that match TRBD2. The CDR3 DNA follows: TGCGCCAGCAGCCAAGACCTCGGACTAGCGGGAATTAGCACAGATACGCAGTATTTT. This translates into CASSQDLGLAGISTDTQYF.